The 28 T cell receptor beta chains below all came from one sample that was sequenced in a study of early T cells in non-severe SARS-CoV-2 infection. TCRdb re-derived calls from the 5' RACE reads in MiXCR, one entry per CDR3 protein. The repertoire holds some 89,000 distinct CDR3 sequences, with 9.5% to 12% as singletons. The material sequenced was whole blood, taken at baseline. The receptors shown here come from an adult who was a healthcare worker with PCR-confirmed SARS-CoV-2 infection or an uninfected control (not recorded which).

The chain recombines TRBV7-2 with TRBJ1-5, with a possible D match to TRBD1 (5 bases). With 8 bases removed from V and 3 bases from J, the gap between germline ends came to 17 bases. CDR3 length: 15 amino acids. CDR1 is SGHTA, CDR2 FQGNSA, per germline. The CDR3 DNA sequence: TGTGCCAGCCGACCTGGAGGGGCAACCAATCAGCCCCAGCATTTT. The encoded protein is CASRPGGATNQPQHF.

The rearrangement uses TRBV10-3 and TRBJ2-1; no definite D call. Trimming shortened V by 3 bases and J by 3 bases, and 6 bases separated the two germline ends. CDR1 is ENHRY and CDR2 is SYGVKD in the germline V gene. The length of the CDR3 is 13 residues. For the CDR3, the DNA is TGTGCCATCAGTGAAGAAAACTACAATGAGCAGTTCTTC. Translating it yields CAISEENYNEQFF.

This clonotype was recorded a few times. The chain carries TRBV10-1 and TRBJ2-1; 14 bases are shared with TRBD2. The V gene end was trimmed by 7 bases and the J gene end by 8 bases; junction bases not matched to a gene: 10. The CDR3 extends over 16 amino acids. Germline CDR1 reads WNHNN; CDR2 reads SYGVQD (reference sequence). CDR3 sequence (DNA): TGCGCCAGCACACGGGGACTAGCGGGAGACGCCGATGAGCAGTTCTTC. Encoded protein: CASTRGLAGDADEQFF.

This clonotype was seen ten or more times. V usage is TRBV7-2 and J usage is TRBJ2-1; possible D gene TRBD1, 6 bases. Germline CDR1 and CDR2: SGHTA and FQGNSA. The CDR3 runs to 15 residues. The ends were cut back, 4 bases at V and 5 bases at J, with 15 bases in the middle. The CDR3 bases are TGTGCCAGCAGCTCTATAATAGGGGGTCACAATGAGCAGTTCTTC. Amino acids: CASSSIIGGHNEQFF.

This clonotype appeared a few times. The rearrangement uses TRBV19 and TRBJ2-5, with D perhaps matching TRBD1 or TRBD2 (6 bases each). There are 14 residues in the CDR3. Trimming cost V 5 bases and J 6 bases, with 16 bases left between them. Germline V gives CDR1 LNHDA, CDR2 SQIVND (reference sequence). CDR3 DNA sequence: TGTGCCAGTAGTCCCACCGGGGGCGGCCAGACCCAGTACTTC. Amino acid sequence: CASSPTGGGQTQYF.

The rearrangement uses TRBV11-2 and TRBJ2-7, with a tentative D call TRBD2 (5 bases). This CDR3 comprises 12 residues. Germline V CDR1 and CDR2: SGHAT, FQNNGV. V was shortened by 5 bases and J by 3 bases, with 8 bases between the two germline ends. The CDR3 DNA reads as TGTGCCAGCAGCGGGAGAGGCTACGAGCAGTACTTC. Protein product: CASSGRGYEQYF.

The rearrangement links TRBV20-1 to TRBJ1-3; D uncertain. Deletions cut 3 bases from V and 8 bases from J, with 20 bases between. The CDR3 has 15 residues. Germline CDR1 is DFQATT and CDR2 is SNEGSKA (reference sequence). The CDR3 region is CSARPGRSLGDTIYF. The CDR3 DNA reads TGCAGTGCTAGGCCGGGGAGGTCTCTTGGGGACACCATATATTTT.

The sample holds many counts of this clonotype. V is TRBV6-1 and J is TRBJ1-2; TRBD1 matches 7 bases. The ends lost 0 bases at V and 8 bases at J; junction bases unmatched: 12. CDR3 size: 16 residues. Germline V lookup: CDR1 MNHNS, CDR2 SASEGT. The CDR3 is CASSEARGRGIGGYTF. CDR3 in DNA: TGTGCCAGCAGTGAAGCTAGAGGCAGGGGGATTGGAGGCTACACCTTC.

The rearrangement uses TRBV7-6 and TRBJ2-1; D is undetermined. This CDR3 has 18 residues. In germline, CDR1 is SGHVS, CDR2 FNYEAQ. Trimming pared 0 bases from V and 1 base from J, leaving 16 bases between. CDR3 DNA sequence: TGTGCCAGCAGCTTAGCGCTAAGGAAGCTTCAGTCCTACAATGAGCAGTTCTTC. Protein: CASSLALRKLQSYNEQFF.

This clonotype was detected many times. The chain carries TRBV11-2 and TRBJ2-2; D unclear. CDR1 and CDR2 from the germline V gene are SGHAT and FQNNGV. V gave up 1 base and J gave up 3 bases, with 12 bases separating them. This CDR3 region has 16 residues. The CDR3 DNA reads TGTGCCAGCAGCTTAGGGTCCCAGCGAGACACCGGGGAGCTGTTTTTT. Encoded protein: CASSLGSQRDTGELFF.

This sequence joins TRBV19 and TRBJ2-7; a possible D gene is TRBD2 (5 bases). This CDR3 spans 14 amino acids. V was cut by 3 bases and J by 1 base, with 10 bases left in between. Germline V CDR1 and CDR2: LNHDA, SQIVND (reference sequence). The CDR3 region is CASSMRGISYEQYF. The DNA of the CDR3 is TGTGCCAGTAGTATGAGAGGGATATCCTACGAGCAGTACTTC.

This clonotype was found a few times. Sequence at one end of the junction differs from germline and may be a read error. The DNA for the CDR3 is TGTGCCAGCATTTACTCGCGGGGGACTGAAGCTTTCTTT. Protein: CASIYSRGTEAFF. The gene calls are TRBV6-2 or TRBV6-3 and TRBJ1-1; possible D gene TRBD1, 5 bases. CDR3 size: 13 residues. Germline CDR1 MNHEY, CDR2 SVGEGT.

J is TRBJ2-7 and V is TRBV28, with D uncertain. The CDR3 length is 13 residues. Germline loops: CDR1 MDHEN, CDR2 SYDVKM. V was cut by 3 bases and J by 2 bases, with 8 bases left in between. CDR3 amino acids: CASSFWVTYEQYF. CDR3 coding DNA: TGTGCCAGCAGTTTTTGGGTTACCTACGAGCAGTACTTC.

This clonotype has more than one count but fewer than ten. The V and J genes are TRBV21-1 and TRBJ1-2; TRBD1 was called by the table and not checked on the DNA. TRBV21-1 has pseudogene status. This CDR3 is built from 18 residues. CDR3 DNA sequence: TGTGCCAGCAGCAATTTTGCCCCCTCGGGGGATCTATGTCGAGGCTACACCTTC. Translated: CASSNFAPSGDLCRGYTF.

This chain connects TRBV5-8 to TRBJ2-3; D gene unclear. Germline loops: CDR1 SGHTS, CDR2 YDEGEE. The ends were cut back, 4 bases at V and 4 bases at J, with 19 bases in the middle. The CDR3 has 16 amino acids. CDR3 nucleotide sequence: TGTGCCAGCAGCACCCGGACCGGTAGTGTGGCAGATACGCAGTATTTT. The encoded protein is CASSTRTGSVADTQYF.

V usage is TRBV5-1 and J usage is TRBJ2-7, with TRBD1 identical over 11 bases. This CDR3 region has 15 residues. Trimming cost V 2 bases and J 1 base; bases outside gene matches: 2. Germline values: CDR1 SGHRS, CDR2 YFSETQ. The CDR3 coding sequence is TGCGCCAGCAGCTTAGGGACAGGGGGTTCCTACGAGCAGTACTTC. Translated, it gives CASSLGTGGSYEQYF. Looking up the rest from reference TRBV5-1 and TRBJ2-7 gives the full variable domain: KAGVTQTPRYLIKTRGQQVTLSCSPISGHRSVSWYQQTPGQGLQFLFEYFSETQRNKGNFPGRFSGRQFSNSRSEMNVSTLELGDSALYLCASSLGTGGSYEQYFGPGTRLTVT.

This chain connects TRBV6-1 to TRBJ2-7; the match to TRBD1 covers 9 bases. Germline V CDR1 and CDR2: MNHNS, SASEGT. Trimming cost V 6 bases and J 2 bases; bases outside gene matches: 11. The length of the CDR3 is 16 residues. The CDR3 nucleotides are TGTGCCAGCAGCCTGCCGAGGACAGGGGCGCCCTACGAGCAGTACTTC. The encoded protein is CASSLPRTGAPYEQYF.

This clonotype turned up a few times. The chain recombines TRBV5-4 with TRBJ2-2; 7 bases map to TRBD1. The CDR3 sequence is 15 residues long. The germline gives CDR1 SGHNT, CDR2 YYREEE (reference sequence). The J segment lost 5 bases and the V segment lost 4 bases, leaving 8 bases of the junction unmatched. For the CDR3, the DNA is TGTGCCAGCAGCCGACAGGGAAGTTGGACCGGGGAGCTGTTTTTT. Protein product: CASSRQGSWTGELFF.

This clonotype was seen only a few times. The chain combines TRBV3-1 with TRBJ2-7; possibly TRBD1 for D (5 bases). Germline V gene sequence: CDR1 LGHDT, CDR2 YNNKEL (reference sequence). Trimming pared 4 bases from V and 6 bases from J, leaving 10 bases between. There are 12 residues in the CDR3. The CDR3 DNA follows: TGTGCCAGCAGCCTCGAGCAGGGCGAGCAGTACTTC. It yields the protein CASSLEQGEQYF.

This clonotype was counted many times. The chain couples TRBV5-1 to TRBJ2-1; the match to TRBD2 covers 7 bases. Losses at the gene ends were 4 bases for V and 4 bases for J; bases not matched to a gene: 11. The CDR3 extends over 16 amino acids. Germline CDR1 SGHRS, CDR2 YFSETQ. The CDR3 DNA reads TGCGCCAGCAGCCTGGCGGGATCTAGCGGATACAATGAGCAGTTCTTC. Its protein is CASSLAGSSGYNEQFF.

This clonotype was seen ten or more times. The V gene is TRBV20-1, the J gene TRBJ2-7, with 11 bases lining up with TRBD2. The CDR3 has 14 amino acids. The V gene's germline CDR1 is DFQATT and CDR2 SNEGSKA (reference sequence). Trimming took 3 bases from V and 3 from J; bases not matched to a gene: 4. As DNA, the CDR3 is TGCAGTGCTAGGCCGACTAGCGGGGTCTACGAGCAGTACTTC. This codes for CSARPTSGVYEQYF.

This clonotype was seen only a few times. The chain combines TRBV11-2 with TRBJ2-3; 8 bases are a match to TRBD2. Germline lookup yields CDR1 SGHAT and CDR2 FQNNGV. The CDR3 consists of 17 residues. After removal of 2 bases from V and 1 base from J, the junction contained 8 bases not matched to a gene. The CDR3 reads CASSLSIGTSRTDTQYF. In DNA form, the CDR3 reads TGTGCCAGCAGCTTAAGTATTGGGACTAGTCGCACAGATACGCAGTATTTT.

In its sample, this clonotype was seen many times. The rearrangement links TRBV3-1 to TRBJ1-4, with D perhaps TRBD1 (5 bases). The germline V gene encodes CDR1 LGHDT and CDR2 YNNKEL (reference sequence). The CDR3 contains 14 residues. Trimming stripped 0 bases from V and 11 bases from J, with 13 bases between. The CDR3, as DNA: TGTGCCAGCAGCCAAGATACCAGGGCTGAGAAACTGTTTTTT. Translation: CASSQDTRAEKLFF.

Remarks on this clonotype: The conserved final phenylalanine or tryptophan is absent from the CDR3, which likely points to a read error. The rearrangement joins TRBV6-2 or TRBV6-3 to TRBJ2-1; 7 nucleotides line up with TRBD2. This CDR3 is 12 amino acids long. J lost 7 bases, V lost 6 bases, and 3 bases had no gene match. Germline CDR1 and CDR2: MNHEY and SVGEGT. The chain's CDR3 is CASRLLANEQFS. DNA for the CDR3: TGTGCCAGCAGGCTACTAGCGAATGAGCAGTTCTCC.

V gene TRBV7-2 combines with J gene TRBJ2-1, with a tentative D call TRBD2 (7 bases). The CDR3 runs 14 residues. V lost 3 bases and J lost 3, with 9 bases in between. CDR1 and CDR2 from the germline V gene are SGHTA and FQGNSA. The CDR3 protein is CASSFGGLYNEQFF. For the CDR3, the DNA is TGTGCCAGCAGCTTCGGGGGGCTCTACAATGAGCAGTTCTTC.

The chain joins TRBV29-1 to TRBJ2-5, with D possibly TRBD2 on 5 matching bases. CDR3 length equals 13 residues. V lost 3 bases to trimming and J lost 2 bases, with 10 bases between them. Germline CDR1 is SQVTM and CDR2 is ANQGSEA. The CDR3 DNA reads TGCAGCGTTGATTCGCCGGGGCAAGAGACCCAGTACTTC. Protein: CSVDSPGQETQYF.

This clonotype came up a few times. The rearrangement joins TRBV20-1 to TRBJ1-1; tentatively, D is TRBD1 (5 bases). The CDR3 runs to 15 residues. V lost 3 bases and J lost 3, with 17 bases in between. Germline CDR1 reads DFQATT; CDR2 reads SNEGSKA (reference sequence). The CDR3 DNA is TGCAGTGCTAGGACCCCCGGGGGTGGGCACACTGAAGCTTTCTTT. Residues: CSARTPGGGHTEAFF.

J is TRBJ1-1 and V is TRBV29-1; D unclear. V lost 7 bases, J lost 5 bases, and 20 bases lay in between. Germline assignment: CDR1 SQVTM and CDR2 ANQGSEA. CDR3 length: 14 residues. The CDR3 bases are TGCAGCGCTCCTACGGGGAATAGCGAAACTGAAGCTTTCTTT. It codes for CSAPTGNSETEAFF.